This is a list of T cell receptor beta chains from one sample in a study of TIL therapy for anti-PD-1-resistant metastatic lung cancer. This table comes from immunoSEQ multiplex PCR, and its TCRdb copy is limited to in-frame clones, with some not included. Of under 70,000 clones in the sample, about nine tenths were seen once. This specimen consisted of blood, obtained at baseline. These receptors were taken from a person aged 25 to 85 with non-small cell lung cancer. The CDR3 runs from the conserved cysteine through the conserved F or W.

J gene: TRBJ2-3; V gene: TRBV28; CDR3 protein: CASSPRLADTQYF
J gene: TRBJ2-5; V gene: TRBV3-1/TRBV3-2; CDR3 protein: CASSYIYRQQQETQYF
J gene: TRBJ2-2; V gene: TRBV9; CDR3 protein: CASSVRAGELFF
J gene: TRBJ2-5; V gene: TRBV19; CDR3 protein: CASSGLAGGPGETQYF
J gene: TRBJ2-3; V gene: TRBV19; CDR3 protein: CASSTTGMGTDTQYF
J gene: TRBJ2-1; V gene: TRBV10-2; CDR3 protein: CASTWGFSLQGSYNEQFF
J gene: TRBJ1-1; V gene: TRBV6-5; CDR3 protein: CASSRTGGSEAFF
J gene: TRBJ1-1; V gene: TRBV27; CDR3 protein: CASSFLGQATEAFF
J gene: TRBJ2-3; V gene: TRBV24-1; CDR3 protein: CATSDSVRTTVTDTQYF
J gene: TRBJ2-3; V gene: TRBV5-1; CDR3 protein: CASSSERLAGDTQYF
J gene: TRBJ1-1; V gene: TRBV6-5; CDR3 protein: CASSYSRGYTEAFF
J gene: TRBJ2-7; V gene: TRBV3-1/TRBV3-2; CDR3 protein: CASSHGQGWDEQYF
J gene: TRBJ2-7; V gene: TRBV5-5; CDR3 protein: CASSLLLDIAFDEQYF
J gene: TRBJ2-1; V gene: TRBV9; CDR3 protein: CASSSQTGERYNEQFF
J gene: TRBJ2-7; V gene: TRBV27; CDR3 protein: CASRRLGGGSSYEQYF
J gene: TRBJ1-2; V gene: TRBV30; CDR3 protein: CAWSMAYGYTF
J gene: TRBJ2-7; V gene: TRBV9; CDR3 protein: CASSGPDHYEQYF
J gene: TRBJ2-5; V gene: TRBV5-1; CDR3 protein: CASSPRTRGVETQYF
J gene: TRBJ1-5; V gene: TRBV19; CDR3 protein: CASSMLIDSNQPQHF
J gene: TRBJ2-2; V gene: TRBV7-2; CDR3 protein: CASSPWTSGTGELFF
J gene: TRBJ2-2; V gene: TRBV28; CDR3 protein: CASSPLGQGPGELFF
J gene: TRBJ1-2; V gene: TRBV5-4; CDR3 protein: CASSAGQAVANYGYTF
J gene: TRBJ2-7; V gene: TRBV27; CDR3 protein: CASSLGLAGVHEQYF
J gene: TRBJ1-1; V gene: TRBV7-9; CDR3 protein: CASRGVGTEAFF
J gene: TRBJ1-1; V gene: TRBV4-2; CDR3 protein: CASSQDTGGITEAFF
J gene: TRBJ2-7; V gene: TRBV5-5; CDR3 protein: CASSSPGLAGGHYEQYF
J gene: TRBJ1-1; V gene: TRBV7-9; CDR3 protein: CARDPIGDREAEAFF
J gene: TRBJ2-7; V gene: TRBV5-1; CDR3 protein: CASSLGGPIEQYF
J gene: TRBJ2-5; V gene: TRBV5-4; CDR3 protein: CASSLGGVAGVETQYF
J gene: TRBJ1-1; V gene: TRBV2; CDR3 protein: CASSPRTGGNTEAFF
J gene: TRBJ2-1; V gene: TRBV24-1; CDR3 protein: CATRDRGGYNEQFF
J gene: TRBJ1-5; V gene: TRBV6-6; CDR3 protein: CASSSRPSNQPQHF
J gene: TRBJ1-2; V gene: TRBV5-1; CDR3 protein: CASSSTGGLGYGYTF
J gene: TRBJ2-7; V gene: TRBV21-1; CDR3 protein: CASSKELAGVYEQYF
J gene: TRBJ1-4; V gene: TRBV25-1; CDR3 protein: CASSLGLIEEKLFF
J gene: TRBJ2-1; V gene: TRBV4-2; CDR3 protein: CASSQDLSEKQFF
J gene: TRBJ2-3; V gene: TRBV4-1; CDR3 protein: CASSQVARGSTDTQYF
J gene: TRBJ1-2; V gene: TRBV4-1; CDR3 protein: CASSQVIGGRGGYTF
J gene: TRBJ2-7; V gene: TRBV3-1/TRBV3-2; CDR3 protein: CASSQEGGRDEQYF
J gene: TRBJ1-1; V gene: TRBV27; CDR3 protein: CASSLYGLMTPEAFF
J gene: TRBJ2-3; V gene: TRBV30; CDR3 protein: CAWNVISLHPYF
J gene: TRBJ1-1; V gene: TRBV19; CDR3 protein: CASSPLDRDSTEAFF
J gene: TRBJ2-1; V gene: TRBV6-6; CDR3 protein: CASSQLAGVKNEQFF
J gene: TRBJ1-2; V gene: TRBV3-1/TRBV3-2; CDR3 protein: CASSPSRTALYGYTF
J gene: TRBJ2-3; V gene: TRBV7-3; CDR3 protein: CATSWGGTDTQYF